The next 10 T cell receptor beta chains were all read from a single sample in a study of early T cells in non-severe SARS-CoV-2 infection. One entry per CDR3 protein, called by TCRdb with MiXCR from the 5' RACE reads. The table lists around 58,000 distinct CDR3 sequences, around 4.6% of them singletons. The sample consisted of whole blood. These receptors all come from an adult who was a healthcare worker with PCR-confirmed SARS-CoV-2 infection or an uninfected control (not recorded which).

This clonotype showed up just a few times. The gene calls are TRBV20-1 and TRBJ2-5; TRBD2 aligns across 10 bases. After removal of 5 bases from V and 9 bases from J, the junction contained 15 bases not matched to a gene. CDR1 and CDR2 (germline): DFQATT, SNEGSKA (reference sequence). The CDR3 contains 15 residues. The CDR3 is CSAPPGLAGAGAQYF. The CDR3 DNA follows: TGCAGTGCTCCTCCGGGGCTAGCGGGAGCGGGGGCCCAGTACTTC.

This clonotype has ten or more counts. The rearrangement uses TRBV5-1 and TRBJ1-1; TRBD1 matches at 11 bases. V lost 4 bases and J lost 5; bases outside the gene matches: 10. CDR1 SGHRS and CDR2 YFSETQ come from the germline V gene. The CDR3 totals 16 residues. Written as DNA, the CDR3 is TGCGCCAGCAGCCCCTGGACAGGGGGCACGGGTACTGAAGCTTTCTTT. It yields the protein CASSPWTGGTGTEAFF.

The chain is built from TRBV11-2 and TRBJ2-5; D is unresolved. This CDR3 comprises 14 residues. Germline V gene lookup returns CDR1 SGHAT and CDR2 FQNNGV. Trimming stripped 1 base from V and 0 bases from J, with 6 bases between. The CDR3 nucleotides are TGTGCCAGCAGCTTAGCGGCCTACCAAGAGACCCAGTACTTC. This translates into CASSLAAYQETQYF. Looking up the rest from reference TRBV11-2 and TRBJ2-5 gives the full variable domain: EAGVAQSPRYKIIEKRQSVAFWCNPISGHATLYWYQQILGQGPKLLIQFQNNGVVDDSQLPKDRFSAERLKGVDSTLKIQPAKLEDSAVYLCASSLAAYQETQYFGPGTRLLVL.

This clonotype was seen ten or more times. This chain connects TRBV7-2 to TRBJ2-7; D remains unclear. The CDR3 totals 11 residues. Germline V CDR1 and CDR2: SGHTA, FQGNSA. V was pared by 2 bases and J by 7 bases, with 6 bases between. The CDR3, as DNA: TGTGCCAGCAGCTTATTATCGGAGCAGTACTTC. Its protein product is CASSLLSEQYF. Variable domain in full (rest from reference TRBV7-2 and TRBJ2-7): GAGVSQSPSNKVTEKGKDVELRCDPISGHTALYWYRQSLGQGLEFLIYFQGNSAPDKSGLPSDRFSAERTGGSVSTLTIQRTQQEDSAVYLCASSLLSEQYFGPGTRLTVT.

CDR3 DNA sequence: TGTGCCAGCAGCCATCTGACCCCTAGCGGGAGGACAGATACGCAGTATTTT. It translates to CASSHLTPSGRTDTQYF. The V call is TRBV14, the J call TRBJ2-3; TRBD2 matches 11 bases. Trimming removed 3 bases from V and 3 bases from J; junction bases left unmatched: 8. This CDR3 spans 17 amino acids. Looked up from germline, CDR1 is SGHDN and CDR2 is FVKESK.

The V call is TRBV10-3, the J call TRBJ2-3; no reliable D call. The length of the CDR3 is 13 residues. Germline loops: CDR1 ENHRY, CDR2 SYGVKD. V was trimmed by 6 bases and J by 0 bases, leaving 7 bases between them. The DNA of the CDR3 is TGTGCCATCAGCCAATCTAGCACAGATACGCAGTATTTT. As protein: CAISQSSTDTQYF.

The CDR3 region is CASSLVHGYEQYF. The DNA for the CDR3 is TGTGCCAGCAGCTTAGTGCACGGTTACGAGCAGTACTTC. The V gene is TRBV7-9, the J gene TRBJ2-7; D is undetermined. The V end lost 1 base, the J end lost 4 bases, and 8 bases lay between the germline ends. The germline CDR1 and CDR2 sequences are SEHNR and FQNEAQ (reference sequence). This CDR3 has 13 residues.

This clonotype was counted many times. The chain employs TRBV20-1 and TRBJ1-2, with D possibly matching TRBD1 (5 bases). Trimming stripped 6 bases from V and 8 bases from J, with 25 bases between. The V gene's germline CDR1 is DFQATT and CDR2 SNEGSKA (reference sequence). This CDR3 spans 15 amino acids. The CDR3 protein is CSARPGAPPGKGYTF. The CDR3, as DNA: TGCAGTGCCCGACCTGGGGCTCCTCCTGGGAAGGGCTACACCTTC.

This clonotype was observed at least ten times. The chain couples TRBV6-5 to TRBJ2-2; the D is unclear. Between the trimmed V and J ends, which lost 0 bases and 0 bases, there was a span of 14 bases. This CDR3 has 18 amino acids. Germline V gives CDR1 MNHEY, CDR2 SVGAGI. The DNA for the CDR3 is TGTGCCAGCAGTTACTCCCAATGGACGGCTACGAACACCGGGGAGCTGTTTTTT. It is translated as CASSYSQWTATNTGELFF.

This clonotype was counted between two and nine times. The chain employs TRBV20-1 and TRBJ1-6; 7 bases map to TRBD1. Germline V gene sequence: CDR1 DFQATT, CDR2 SNEGSKA (reference sequence). The CDR3 length is 15 residues. The trim removed 2 bases at V and 6 bases at J, leaving 7 bases unmatched. CDR3: CSARTQTGSNSPLHF. CDR3 DNA: TGCAGTGCTAGAACTCAGACAGGGTCTAATTCACCCCTCCACTTT.